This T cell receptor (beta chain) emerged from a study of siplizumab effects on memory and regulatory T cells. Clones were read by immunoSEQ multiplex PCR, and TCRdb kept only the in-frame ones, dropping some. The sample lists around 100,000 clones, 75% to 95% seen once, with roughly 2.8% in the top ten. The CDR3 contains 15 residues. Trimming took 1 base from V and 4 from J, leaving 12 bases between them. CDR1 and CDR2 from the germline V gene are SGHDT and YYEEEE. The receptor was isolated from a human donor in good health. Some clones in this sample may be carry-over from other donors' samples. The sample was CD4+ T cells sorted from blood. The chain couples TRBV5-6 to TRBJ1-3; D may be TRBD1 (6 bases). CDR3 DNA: TGTGCCAGCAGCTTGCCCGGGACATCGGGAAACACCATATATTTT. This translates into CASSLPGTSGNTIYF.